This T cell receptor beta chain was sequenced in a study of T cell responses to AZD1222 COVID-19 vaccine (dated by TCRdb to the early 2020s). About the full investigation: TCR sequencing covered about 230 trial participants: nearly 210 given two doses of AZD1222 and some 25 given two doses of MenACWY control vaccine. Trial participants were enrolled into age subgroups of 18-55, 56-69 and 70-plus years, which contained about 160, 30 and 59 TCR-sequenced participants, respectively. Broad study findings and their caveats: The 56-69-year group was small, and its depth increase did not reach significance, likely because of low power. Participants were mostly white British and included more females than males, and it was suggested by the authors that clonal diversity may have been underestimated. Spike-specific TCR breadth and depth rose significantly after two AZD1222 doses compared with day 0 and with MenACWY recipients. CD4 TCRs associated with the vaccine covered the entire spike protein, and the dominant responses were in regions 160-218 and 743-854. Because no day 14 peak-response samples were available, the repertoires could be characterized only after the peak T cell response. Conclusions about previously exposed vaccinees are limited, since just a handful of AZD1222 recipients were seropositive for SARS-CoV-2 at baseline. Reportedly, close to half of the unique spike-specific TCRs recognized epitopes lying outside the regions that are mutated in the B.1.351 and B.1.1.7 variants.

As concerns this clone: It lacks a known antigen. Base qualities were left out, and no much larger clone turns up one base away.

Sequences MGHRA (CDR1) and YSYEKL (CDR2) are obtained from the germline V gene. The CDR3 measures 16 amino acids from cysteine to phenylalanine. The CDR3 DNA has 48 bases and is translated from base 1. The junction carries 15 bases between V and J, which are trimmed by 0 bases and 4 bases respectively. The time point label, as the study defines it: about 28 days (+/-7) after the second vaccine dose. Because spike-specific TCR depth and breadth did not differ between the two schedules, AZD1222 recipients who got a second dose at roughly 4 weeks were pooled with those who got a second dose at roughly 12 weeks. Vaccinee samples came from UK trials COV001 and COV002, including a single-blind randomized controlled phase 2/3 trial of AZD1222 (ChAdOx1 nCoV-19) in healthy adults. For TCRbeta chain sequencing, PBMC samples from trial participants were taken at day 0 and at day 28 after the second dose. The CDR3 regions of human TCRbeta chains were analyzed by immunosequencing. Under the source paper's analysis protocol: TCRs in the repertoires were compared against a reference library of SARS-CoV-2-specific TCRs that had been generated with the MIRA antigen-specificity platform. Breadth meant the fraction of unique TCRs that were SARS-CoV-2-associated, whereas depth meant the fraction of total T cells that were SARS-CoV-2-associated. Using the MIRA data, each spike-specific TCR was assigned both to the spike region to which the TCR was reactive and to a CD4 or CD8 class. Log10-transformed breadth and depth values were compared by one-way ANOVA with Sidak's multiple comparisons tests. Drawn from immuneACCESS, this table holds only the in-frame rearrangements with V and J called that TCRdb kept. Clones are partly lost; checked studies trace under half to an unresolved V gene and leave the rest unexplained. V and J calls plus clone size are reproduced from that table; the DNA served to infer D and trimming. In all, the sample holds 43,000 or so clones, and about 90% of those were seen once. Approximately 40% of the sample is held by the ten biggest clonotypes.

The chain is assembled from TRBV4-1 and TRBJ2-5; no D gene is confidently identified. This sequence originates from an adult who received the AZD1222 COVID-19 vaccine. Sequences were derived from peripheral blood, sampled 28 days after the second AZD1222 dose. This receptor carries the CDR3 CASSQDMDGLRETQYF. The nucleotides are TGCGCCAGCAGCCAAGACATGGACGGGTTAAGAGAGACCCAGTACTTC.